Below, 24 T cell receptor beta chains from the same sample are listed, as sequenced in a study of T-cell memory formation after mild COVID-19. TCRdb fed the 5' RACE reads into MiXCR, producing one record per CDR3 protein. This sample carries roughly 580,000 distinct CDR3 sequences, more than 15% of them seen once, and the ten largest clones take around 12%. The sample comprised PBMCs or a T cell subset sorted from them (not recorded which). The source is an adult woman who had mild COVID-19 (a few samples of this study predate the infection). Cell type and time point are not known.

This clonotype was counted only a few times. The chain carries TRBV2 and TRBJ2-6; no clear D. V dropped 8 bases and J dropped 0 bases, with 5 bases sitting between them. The CDR3 covers 13 residues. The V gene's germline CDR1 is SNHLY and CDR2 FYNNEI. In DNA, the CDR3 is TGTGCCAGCGCCGGCTCTGGGGCCAACGTCCTGACTTTC. Its protein product is CASAGSGANVLTF.

This clonotype was found a few times. DNA of the CDR3: TGCAGCGTCGCGACGATTCACTACGAGCAGTACTTC. It encodes CSVATIHYEQYF. The V call is TRBV29-1, the J call TRBJ2-7; D uncertain. V lost 6 bases, J lost 3 bases, and 12 bases lay in between. This CDR3 spans 12 amino acids. Germline V gives CDR1 SQVTM, CDR2 ANQGSEA.

This chain links TRBV5-1 with TRBJ2-7; D call uncertain. The CDR3 length is 15 residues. V lost 0 bases and J lost 0, with 10 bases in between. The germline CDR1 and CDR2 sequences are SGHRS and YFSETQ. CDR3: CASSLEHANSYEQYF. In DNA form, the CDR3 reads TGCGCCAGCAGCTTGGAGCACGCAAACTCCTACGAGCAGTACTTC.

This clonotype was seen more than once but under ten times. The chain couples TRBV7-8 to TRBJ1-1; D remains unclear. The CDR3 is 13 residues long. The V gene lost 7 bases and the J gene lost 4 bases, with 13 bases spanning the gap. The germline gives CDR1 SGHVS, CDR2 FQNEAQ. DNA of the CDR3: TGTGCCAGCACCGAGCGGAAGGGCACTGAAGCTTTCTTT. This codes for CASTERKGTEAFF.

The chain recombines TRBV6-2 or TRBV6-3 with TRBJ1-2, with 7 bases identical to TRBD1. CDR1 and CDR2 (germline): MNHEY, SVGEGT. This CDR3 region has 14 residues. Trimming at V came to 6 bases and at J to 4 bases, leaving 8 bases not matched to a gene. The CDR3 region has the DNA TGTGCCAGCAGAAAGGGGGCGCTGGGCTATGGCTACACCTTC. This translates into CASRKGALGYGYTF.

The rearrangement joins TRBV7-8 to TRBJ1-6; no clear D. V lost 7 bases and J 0 bases, leaving 13 bases between the germline ends. This CDR3 has 16 residues. Germline V gene data show CDR1 as SGHVS and CDR2 as FQNEAQ. The CDR3 sequence: CASTNPGSSYNSPLHF. The CDR3 region has the DNA TGTGCCAGCACCAACCCCGGCAGCTCCTATAATTCACCCCTCCACTTT.

The sample holds many counts of this clonotype. The gene calls are TRBV18 and TRBJ2-3, with D maybe TRBD2 (6 bases). From germline, CDR1 is KGHSH and CDR2 LQKENI. The CDR3 totals 15 residues. Trimming cost V 3 bases and J 2 bases, with 12 bases left between them. The chain's CDR3 is CASSPSGTHTDTQYF. The CDR3 DNA follows: TGTGCCAGCTCACCTTCGGGGACTCACACAGATACGCAGTATTTT.

Many counts were recorded for this clonotype. The rearrangement links TRBV5-4 to TRBJ2-3, with 11 bases fitting TRBD2. Germline V CDR1 and CDR2: SGHNT, YYREEE (reference sequence). The CDR3 runs to 16 residues. Germline trimming cut 3 bases from V and 1 base from J; bases unmatched to any gene: 4. The CDR3 bases are TGTGCCAGCAGCTCAAGACTAGCGGGGCGCACAGATACGCAGTATTTT. It encodes CASSSRLAGRTDTQYF.

This clonotype was seen only a few times. The chain recombines TRBV30 with TRBJ2-1; 7 nucleotides line up with TRBD2. The V gene end was trimmed by 5 bases and the J gene end by 5 bases; junction bases not matched to a gene: 3. The CDR3 covers 12 residues. Germline values: CDR1 GTSNPN, CDR2 SVGIG (reference sequence). In nucleotides, the CDR3 is TGTGCCTGGGGGGGGGTCAACAATGAGCAGTTCTTC. It yields the protein CAWGGVNNEQFF.

Ten or more counts support this clonotype. This sequence joins TRBV24-1 and TRBJ2-7, with a possible D match to TRBD2 (5 bases). CDR1 and CDR2 from the germline V gene are KGHDR and SFDVKD. This CDR3 contains 15 residues. Trimming shortened V by 9 bases and J by 0 bases, and 17 bases separated the two germline ends. The CDR3 region is CATPGEGRTSYEQYF. The CDR3 DNA reads TGTGCCACCCCCGGCGAGGGCCGAACCTCCTACGAGCAGTACTTC.

The CDR3 reads CASSQDRDREIGYTF. CDR3 DNA: TGCGCCAGCAGCCAAGATCGGGACAGGGAAATCGGCTACACCTTC. The gene calls are TRBV4-1 and TRBJ1-2; 9 nucleotides agree with TRBD1. This CDR3 is 15 amino acids long. Trimming cost V 0 bases and J 8 bases; bases outside gene matches: 7. In germline, CDR1 is MGHRA, CDR2 YSYEKL.

A few counts support this clonotype. The chain employs TRBV19 and TRBJ2-7; D remains unclear. The V and J ends lost 2 bases and 2 bases respectively, with 10 bases between them. Germline CDR1 and CDR2: LNHDA and SQIVND (reference sequence). The CDR3 runs to 14 residues. CDR3 protein: CASSIRGPAYEQYF. The CDR3, as DNA: TGTGCCAGTAGTATAAGAGGACCGGCCTACGAGCAGTACTTC.

The rearrangement links TRBV5-1 to TRBJ2-7, with 10 bases identical to TRBD2. The CDR3 extends over 17 amino acids. Trimming removed 1 base from V and 0 bases from J; junction bases left unmatched: 7. The germline V gene has CDR1 SGHRS and CDR2 YFSETQ. CDR3 protein: CASSLTSGKPYSYEQYF. The CDR3 bases are TGCGCCAGCAGCTTGACTAGCGGGAAACCCTACTCCTACGAGCAGTACTTC. The full variable domain, in which reference TRBV5-1 and TRBJ2-7 provide the parts outside the CDR3, is KAGVTQTPRYLIKTRGQQVTLSCSPISGHRSVSWYQQTPGQGLQFLFEYFSETQRNKGNFPGRFSGRQFSNSRSEMNVSTLELGDSALYLCASSLTSGKPYSYEQYFGPGTRLTVT.

The V gene is TRBV7-9, the J gene TRBJ1-1; D unresolved. CDR3 size: 13 residues. Trimming pared 0 bases from V and 4 bases from J, leaving 6 bases between. Germline assignment: CDR1 SEHNR and CDR2 FQNEAQ (reference sequence). The CDR3 DNA sequence: TGTGCCAGCAGCTTAGCTAAAGCCACTGAAGCTTTCTTT. Protein: CASSLAKATEAFF.

This clonotype showed up just a few times. The chain has TRBV3-1 and TRBJ2-7; 11 positions match TRBD2. From germline, CDR1 is LGHDT and CDR2 YNNKEL (reference sequence). Trimming removed 4 bases from V and 3 bases from J; junction bases left unmatched: 14. CDR3 length equals 18 residues. The CDR3 region has the DNA TGTGCCAGCAGCCTAAATCAAGTTAGGCTAGCGGGAGGCTACGAGCAGTACTTC. The encoded protein is CASSLNQVRLAGGYEQYF.

The J gene is TRBJ2-7, the V gene TRBV27; D is undetermined. The germline V gene has CDR1 MNHEY and CDR2 SMNVEV (reference sequence). V lost 3 bases and J 4 bases, leaving 16 bases between the germline ends. The CDR3 has 15 amino acids. CDR3 DNA: TGTGCCAGCAGTTTCGACCTAAAGCACCTTTACGAGCAGTACTTC. This translates into CASSFDLKHLYEQYF.

The chain couples TRBV7-2 to TRBJ2-1; 12 nucleotides line up with TRBD2. The length of the CDR3 is 15 residues. Trimming cost V 2 bases and J 6 bases; bases outside gene matches: 2. CDR1 is SGHTA, CDR2 FQGNSA, per germline. The DNA of the CDR3 is TGTGCCAGCAGCTTACTAGCGGGAGGGGCCAATGAGCAGTTCTTC. Translating gives CASSLLAGGANEQFF.

This clonotype was seen only a few times. This chain connects TRBV5-1 to TRBJ2-7, with 11 nucleotides matching TRBD2. With 0 bases clipped from V and 3 bases from J, the junction kept 5 bases outside the gene matches. The CDR3 is 16 residues long. Germline CDR1 is SGHRS and CDR2 is YFSETQ. The CDR3 DNA reads TGCGCCAGCAGCTTGGGGGGACTAGCGGAGCACTACGAGCAGTACTTC. This encodes CASSLGGLAEHYEQYF.

V is TRBV2 and J is TRBJ2-5; TRBD1 matches 7 bases. V lost 4 bases and J lost 4; bases outside the gene matches: 18. CDR1 is SNHLY and CDR2 is FYNNEI in the germline V gene. The CDR3 loop spans 18 amino acids. For the CDR3, the DNA is TGTGCCAGCAGTGGAGGGACAGTCGCTTTCGTCCCCTCAGAGACCCAGTACTTC. Translating it yields CASSGGTVAFVPSETQYF.

The gene calls are TRBV12-3 or TRBV12-4 and TRBJ2-3; maybe TRBD2 (5 bases). CDR3 size: 14 residues. Trimming took 8 bases from V and 0 from J, leaving 12 bases between them. The CDR3 DNA is TGTGCCAGCTCGCCCCGGAGGAGCACAGATACGCAGTATTTT. Protein: CASSPRRSTDTQYF.

This clonotype has at least ten counts. One junction end does not reproduce the germline sequence, and a read error may be involved. V and J are TRBV27 and TRBJ1-1, with unresolved D. Germline loops: CDR1 MNHEY, CDR2 SMNVEV (reference sequence). CDR3 length: 13 amino acids. The CDR3: CASSLFLNTEAFF. CDR3 DNA sequence: TGTGCCAGCAGCTTATTCTTGAACACTGAAGCTTTCTTT.

This clonotype was seen only a few times. The chain carries TRBV2 and TRBJ2-7, with D uncertain. From germline, CDR1 is SNHLY and CDR2 FYNNEI. Deletions cut 6 bases from V and 0 bases from J, with 6 bases between. The CDR3 length is 12 residues. The CDR3 DNA reads as TGTGCCAGCAGGGACCCCTCCTACGAGCAGTACTTC. As protein: CASRDPSYEQYF.

The table lists this clonotype with a few counts. The genes are TRBV7-8 and TRBJ1-5; D remains ambiguous. CDR1 and CDR2 from the germline V gene are SGHVS and FQNEAQ. Trimming removed 5 bases from V and 3 bases from J, with 14 bases in between. This CDR3 region has 15 residues. CDR3 loop: CASSQGGDFNQPQHF. CDR3 coding DNA: TGTGCCAGCAGCCAAGGAGGCGATTTCAATCAGCCCCAGCATTTT.

The chain joins TRBV12-3 or TRBV12-4 to TRBJ1-1, with TRBD1 matching 8 bases. Trimming removed 6 bases from V and 2 bases from J; junction bases left unmatched: 8. The CDR3 consists of 15 residues. This CDR3 reads CASRGDRGLNTEAFF. DNA of the CDR3: TGTGCCAGCAGGGGAGACAGGGGACTCAACACTGAAGCTTTCTTT.